The 11 T cell receptor beta chains in this list originate from one sample, sequenced in a study of blood T cell repertoires in COVID-19. This table comes from immunoSEQ multiplex PCR, and its TCRdb copy is limited to in-frame clones, with some not included. This sample has fewer than 250,000 clones, with 86% found just once. Source material: PBMCs or T cells enriched from blood (not recorded which). The receptors come from a woman between 40 and 55 years old in a cohort exposed to, infected with or recovered from COVID-19 (not recorded which).

The chain couples TRBV5-1 to TRBJ1-1, with TRBD1 as a possible D gene (5 bases). The CDR3 loop spans 16 amino acids. Germline V gene data show CDR1 as SGHRS and CDR2 as YFSETQ. V dropped 0 bases and J dropped 7 bases, with 19 bases sitting between them. The CDR3 region has the DNA TGCGCCAGCAGCTTGGTCCCTCTGGGGGGTGCCGATGAAGCTTTCTTT. Translating it yields CASSLVPLGGADEAFF.

The chain uses TRBV9 and TRBJ2-1, with 7 bases matching TRBD2. Germline lookup yields CDR1 SGDLS and CDR2 YYNGEE. This CDR3 contains 15 residues. V gave up 2 bases and J gave up 4 bases; unmatched junction bases: 6. The CDR3, as DNA: TGTGCCAGCAGCGTCGGCGGGAGCCATTACAATGAGCAGTTCTTC. It specifies CASSVGGSHYNEQFF.

The count of this clone is one. This rearrangement joins TRBV27 to TRBJ1-5, with D perhaps matching TRBD1 (5 bases). Germline V CDR1 and CDR2: MNHEY, SMNVEV (reference sequence). V lost 6 bases and J lost 1, with 13 bases in between. CDR3 size: 15 residues. The CDR3 nucleotides are TGTGCCAGCAGCATCCGACCAGGGAGCAATCAGCCCCAGCATTTT. Translated: CASSIRPGSNQPQHF.

The J gene is TRBJ1-3, the V gene TRBV11-3; D is undetermined. V lost 3 bases and J 0 bases, leaving 6 bases between the germline ends. CDR1 is SGHNT, CDR2 YENEEA, per germline. The CDR3 covers 14 residues. Written as DNA, the CDR3 is TGTGCCAGCAGCTTTAGTCCCTCTGGAAACACCATATATTTT. It codes for CASSFSPSGNTIYF.

This chain uses TRBV5-6 with TRBJ2-2; 9 bases fit TRBD2. CDR1 is SGHDT, CDR2 YYEEEE, per germline. This CDR3 region has 14 residues. Germline trimming cut 2 bases from V and 10 bases from J; bases unmatched to any gene: 6. The DNA for the CDR3 is TGTGCCAGCAGCTTCGGGACTAGCCCCGTGGAGCTGTTTTTT. Encoded protein: CASSFGTSPVELFF. The variable domain in full, completed from reference TRBV5-6 and TRBJ2-2, reads DAGVTQSPTHLIKTRGQQVTLRCSPKSGHDTVSWYQQALGQGPQFIFQYYEEEERQRGNFPDRFSGHQFPNYSSELNVNALLLGDSALYLCASSFGTSPVELFFGEGSRLTVL.

The chain has TRBV13 and TRBJ1-3; 7 bases agree with TRBD1. The V gene end was trimmed by 5 bases and the J gene end by 8 bases; junction bases not matched to a gene: 6. CDR1 PRHDT and CDR2 FYEKMQ come from the germline V gene (reference sequence). This CDR3 has 13 residues. In nucleotides, the CDR3 is TGTGCCAGCAGCGCCGACAGGGATTACACCATATATTTT. Translation: CASSADRDYTIYF.

V usage is TRBV11-3 and J usage is TRBJ1-5, with no clear D. The germline gives CDR1 SGHNT, CDR2 YENEEA. V was clipped by 3 bases and J by 8 bases, with 20 bases between them. This CDR3 is built from 16 residues. The CDR3 DNA follows: TGTGCCAGCAGCTTTTTTTTGGCAGCAAGAGGTGAGCCCCAGCATTTT. Its translation is CASSFFLAARGEPQHF.

V gene TRBV11-3 combines with J gene TRBJ2-3, with 8 positions matching TRBD2. CDR1 is SGHNT and CDR2 is YENEEA in the germline V gene. V was pared by 0 bases and J by 1 base, with 0 bases of the junction left unmatched. This CDR3 region has 15 residues. This CDR3 is CASSLEAGGTDTQYF. DNA of the CDR3: TGTGCCAGCAGCTTAGAAGCGGGAGGCACAGATACGCAGTATTTT.

V is TRBV6-1 and J is TRBJ1-3; maybe TRBD1 (6 bases). This CDR3 has 15 amino acids. CDR1 MNHNS and CDR2 SASEGT come from the germline V gene. V was trimmed by 1 base and J by 3 bases, leaving 10 bases between them. The CDR3 spells CASSEGTEIGNTIYF. The DNA for the CDR3 is TGTGCCAGCAGTGAAGGGACAGAGATTGGAAACACCATATATTTT.

V usage is TRBV12-5 and J usage is TRBJ2-3, with D unclear. Trimming stripped 5 bases from V and 0 bases from J, with 15 bases between. Germline-derived CDR1 and CDR2 are LGHNT and FRNRAP. The CDR3 runs to 16 residues. The DNA for the CDR3 is TGTGCTAGTGGTCCGCGATACCTAACTAGCACAGATACGCAGTATTTT. Translated: CASGPRYLTSTDTQYF. Full variable domain (missing parts from reference TRBV12-5 and TRBJ2-3): DARVTQTPRHKVTEMGQEVTMRCQPILGHNTVFWYRQTMMQGLELLAYFRNRAPLDDSGMPKDRFSAEMPDATLATLKIQPSEPRDSAVYFCASGPRYLTSTDTQYFGPGTRLTVL.

The V call is TRBV4-1, the J call TRBJ2-3; tentatively, D is TRBD2 (5 bases). CDR1 is MGHRA, CDR2 YSYEKL, per germline. The CDR3 has 13 residues. V lost 2 bases, J lost 6 bases, and 9 bases lay in between. The CDR3 bases are TGCGCCAGCAGCCAATACGGGGATGATACGCAGTATTTT. It codes for CASSQYGDDTQYF.